The 6 T cell receptor beta chains below were found in one sample sequenced in a study of blood T cell repertoires in COVID-19. TCRdb's copy holds only in-frame clones and misses some; the assay was immunoSEQ multiplex PCR. The data contain about 310,000 clones, 90% of them singletons. The sequencing sample was made of PBMCs or T cells enriched from blood (not recorded which). These receptors came from a woman aged 18-35 years with acute COVID-19.

The chain joins TRBV30 to TRBJ2-1, with 12 bases matching TRBD2. The CDR3 is 18 residues long. The trim removed 6 bases at V and 2 bases at J, leaving 14 bases unmatched. The germline V gene encodes CDR1 GTSNPN and CDR2 SVGIG (reference sequence). CDR3 nucleotides: TGTGCCTGTCAAACCGGGACTAGCGGGTATGTACCCTACAATGAGCAGTTCTTC. Its protein is CACQTGTSGYVPYNEQFF.

The gene calls are TRBV28 and TRBJ2-3; no clear D. The CDR3 consists of 13 residues. The V and J ends lost 5 bases and 2 bases respectively, with 8 bases between them. Per germline, CDR1 MDHEN and CDR2 SYDVKM. The CDR3 here is CASSTDFTDTQYF. The CDR3 region has the DNA TGTGCCAGCAGTACTGACTTCACAGATACGCAGTATTTT.

The chain has TRBV10-3 and TRBJ1-2; 8 bases are a match to TRBD1. The CDR3 extends over 14 amino acids. The junction had 5 bases not matched to a gene; V was cut back by 2 bases and J by 6 bases. Per germline, CDR1 ENHRY and CDR2 SYGVKD. CDR3 protein: CAISELRTGNGYTF. The CDR3 nucleotides read TGTGCCATCAGTGAGCTACGGACAGGGAATGGCTACACCTTC.

As for this clone: One end of the junction is discordant with germline, which a read error may explain. This chain joins TRBV7-3 and TRBJ2-1, with 11 bases identical to TRBD2. The CDR3 sequence is 12 residues long. The germline gives CDR1 SGHTA, CDR2 FQGTGA. DNA for the CDR3: TGTGCCAGCAGCGTAACTAGCGGGGGGCAGTTCTTC. Its protein product is CASSVTSGGQFF.

This chain links TRBV19 with TRBJ2-1; D perhaps matches TRBD2 (6 bases). This CDR3 has 14 residues. From germline, CDR1 is LNHDA and CDR2 SQIVND (reference sequence). Trimming removed 3 bases from V and 6 bases from J, with 12 bases in between. The CDR3 DNA sequence: TGTGCCAGTAGTATCATCGCGGGAACCAATGAGCAGTTCTTC. It encodes CASSIIAGTNEQFF.

The chain has TRBV10-1 and TRBJ2-3; 8 bases match TRBD2. Unmatched junction bases numbered 14, after V lost 4 bases and J lost 5 bases. Germline CDR1 and CDR2: WNHNN and SYGVQD (reference sequence). The CDR3 length is 17 residues. CDR3: CASSVSAGAIRGDTQYF. Written as DNA, the CDR3 is TGCGCCAGCAGTGTATCAGCGGGAGCGATTAGGGGAGATACGCAGTATTTT.